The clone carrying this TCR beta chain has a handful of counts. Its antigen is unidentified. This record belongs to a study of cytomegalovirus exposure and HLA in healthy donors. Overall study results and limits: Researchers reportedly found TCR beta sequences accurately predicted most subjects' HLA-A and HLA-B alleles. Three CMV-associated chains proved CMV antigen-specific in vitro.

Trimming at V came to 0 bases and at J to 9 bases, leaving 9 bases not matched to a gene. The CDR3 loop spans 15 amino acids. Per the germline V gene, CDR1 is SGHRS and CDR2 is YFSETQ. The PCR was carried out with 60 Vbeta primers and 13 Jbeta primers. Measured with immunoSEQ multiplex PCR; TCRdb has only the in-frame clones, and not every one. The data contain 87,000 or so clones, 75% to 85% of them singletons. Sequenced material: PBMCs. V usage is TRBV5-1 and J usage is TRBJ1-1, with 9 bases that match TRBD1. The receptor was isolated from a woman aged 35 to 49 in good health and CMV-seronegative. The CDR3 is CASSLAGVGTGQAFF. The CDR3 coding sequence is TGCGCCAGCAGCTTGGCTGGGGTCGGGACAGGGCAAGCTTTCTTT.